This TCR beta chain was found in a study of blood T cell repertoires in COVID-19. The CDR3 extends over 12 amino acids. V shed 7 bases and J 6 bases; nucleotides not matched to a gene: 5. Sequenced by immunoSEQ multiplex PCR; TCRdb stores in-frame clones only, minus some. The table lists some 490,000 clones, 80% to 90% of them singletons, with around 7.9% in the top ten. Specimen: PBMCs or T cells enriched from blood (not recorded which). The J gene is TRBJ2-7, the V gene TRBV23-1, with TRBD1 matching over 8 bases. TRBV23-1 counts as an open reading frame of uncertain function. This clonotype originated in a woman in her fifties or sixties who had recovered from COVID-19. CDR3 loop: CASTDRDPEQYV. The CDR3 coding sequence is TGCGCCAGCACGGACAGGGATCCCGAGCAGTACGTC.